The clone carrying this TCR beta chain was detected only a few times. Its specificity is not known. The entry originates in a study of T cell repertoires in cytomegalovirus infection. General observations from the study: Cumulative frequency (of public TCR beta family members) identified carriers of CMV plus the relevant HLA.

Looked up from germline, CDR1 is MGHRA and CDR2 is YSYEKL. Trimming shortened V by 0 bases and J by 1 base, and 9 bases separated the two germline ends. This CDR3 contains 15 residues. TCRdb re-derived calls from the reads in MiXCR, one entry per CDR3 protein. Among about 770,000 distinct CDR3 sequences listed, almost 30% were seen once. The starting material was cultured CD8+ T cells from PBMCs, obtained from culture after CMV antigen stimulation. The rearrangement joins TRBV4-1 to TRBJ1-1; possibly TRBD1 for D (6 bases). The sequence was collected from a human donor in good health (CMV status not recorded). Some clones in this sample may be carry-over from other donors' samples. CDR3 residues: CASSQEGHANTEAFF. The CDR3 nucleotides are TGCGCCAGCAGCCAAGAGGGACACGCGAACACTGAAGCTTTCTTT.